This TCR beta chain was observed in a study of T-cell reconstitution after alpha-beta-depleted transplantation in children. There are a few counts of this clonotype. Germline V gene lookup returns CDR1 MNHNY and CDR2 SVGAGI (reference sequence). CDR3 size: 12 residues. V was pared by 7 bases and J by 5 bases, with 12 bases between. The library targeted TCRbeta and was prepared with unique molecular identifiers. TCRdb reanalysed the PCR reads using MiXCR and keeps one entry per CDR3 protein. The table includes some 830,000 distinct CDR3 sequences, less than 20% detected once. The chain couples TRBV6-6 to TRBJ2-7; D may be TRBD1 (8 bases). The sequence was collected from a male patient aged 5 to 17 who had a stem cell transplant for acute lymphoblastic leukemia, so the T cells may come from the graft donor. Sequencing was performed on PBMCs, mostly from graft donor cells, taken 360 days after TCRalphabeta/CD19-depleted stem cell transplant. DNA of the CDR3: TGTGCCAGCACCACAGGGGGGGACGAGCAGTACTTC. Translating it yields CASTTGGDEQYF.